This TCR beta chain is drawn from a study of blood T cells in healthy people across ages. At the level of the study: When template switching was applied, about one barcoded beta molecule was captured per two T cells.

The study's findings and limits: Among long-lived donors, naive CD4+ cells were more numerous and diversity higher than in aged donors.

Note on this clonotype: Its antigen is not identified.

The second PCR ran about 6 to 12 cycles with a sample-barcoded 5' primer and J-beta primers. Each CDR3 protein is one row after TCRdb ran MiXCR on the 5' RACE reads. This sample has 650,000 to 1,000,000 distinct CDR3 sequences, with 30% to 45% found just once. The V and J ends lost 2 bases and 4 bases respectively, with 18 bases between them. The germline V gene encodes CDR1 SGHTA and CDR2 FQGNSA. The CDR3 has 17 residues. The chain couples TRBV7-2 to TRBJ1-3; D call uncertain. This receptor was taken from a man aged 18 to 35 in good health. The sequencing input was blood. The CDR3 here is CASSLQVFGRAGNTIYF. The CDR3 region has the DNA TGTGCCAGCAGCTTACAAGTCTTTGGTAGGGCCGGAAACACCATATATTTT.